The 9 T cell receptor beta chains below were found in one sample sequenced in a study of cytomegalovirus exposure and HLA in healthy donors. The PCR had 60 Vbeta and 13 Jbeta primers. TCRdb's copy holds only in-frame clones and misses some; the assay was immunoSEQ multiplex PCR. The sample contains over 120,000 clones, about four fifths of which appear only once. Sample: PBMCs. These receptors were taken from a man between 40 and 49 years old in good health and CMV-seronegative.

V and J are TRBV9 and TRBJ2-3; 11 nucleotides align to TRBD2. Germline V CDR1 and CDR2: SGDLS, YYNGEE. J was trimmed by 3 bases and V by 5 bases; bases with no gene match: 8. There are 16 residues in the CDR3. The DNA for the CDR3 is TGTGCCAGCAGTCCTACTAGCGGGGGAATAACAGATACGCAGTATTTT. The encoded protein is CASSPTSGGITDTQYF.

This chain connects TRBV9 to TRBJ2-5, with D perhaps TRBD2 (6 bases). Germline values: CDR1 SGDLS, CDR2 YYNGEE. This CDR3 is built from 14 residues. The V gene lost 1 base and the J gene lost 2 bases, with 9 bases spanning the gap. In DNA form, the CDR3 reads TGTGCCAGCAGCGTATCCCGGGGGCAAGAGACCCAGTACTTC. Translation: CASSVSRGQETQYF.

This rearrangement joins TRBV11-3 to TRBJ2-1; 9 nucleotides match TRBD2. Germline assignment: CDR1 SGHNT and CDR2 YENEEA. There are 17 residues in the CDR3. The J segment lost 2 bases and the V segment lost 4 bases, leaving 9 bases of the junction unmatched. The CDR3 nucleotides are TGTGCCAGCAGCTCACCGGGATTAGCGGGGGCCTACAATGAGCAGTTCTTC. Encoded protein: CASSSPGLAGAYNEQFF.

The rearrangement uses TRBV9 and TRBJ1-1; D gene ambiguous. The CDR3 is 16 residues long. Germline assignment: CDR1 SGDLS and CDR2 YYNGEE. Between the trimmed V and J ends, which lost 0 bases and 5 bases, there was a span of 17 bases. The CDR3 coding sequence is TGTGCCAGCAGCGTAGCCCTTACGGGTGTGGCAACTGAAGCTTTCTTT. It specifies CASSVALTGVATEAFF.

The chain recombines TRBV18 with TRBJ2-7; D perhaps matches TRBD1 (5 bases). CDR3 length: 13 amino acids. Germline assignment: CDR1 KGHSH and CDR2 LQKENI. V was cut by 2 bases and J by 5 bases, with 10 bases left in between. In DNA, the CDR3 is TGTGCCAGCTCACCAGGGGCAGCCGACGAGCAGTACTTC. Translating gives CASSPGAADEQYF.

The DNA of the CDR3 is TGTGCCTGGTACAGGGGGGGCGAGCAGTACTTC. This encodes CAWYRGGEQYF. The chain employs TRBV30 and TRBJ2-7, with D possibly being TRBD1 (8 bases). V shed 5 bases and J shed 6 bases, with 11 bases lying between them. The germline CDR1 and CDR2 sequences are GTSNPN and SVGIG (reference sequence). CDR3 length equals 11 residues.

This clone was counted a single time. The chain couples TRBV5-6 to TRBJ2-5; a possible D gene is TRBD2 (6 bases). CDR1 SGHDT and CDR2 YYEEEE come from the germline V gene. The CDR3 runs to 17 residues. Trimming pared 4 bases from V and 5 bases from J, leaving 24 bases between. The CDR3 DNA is TGTGCCAGCAGCATCTACCCGGGACGGCTAGGAGGGGAGACCCAGTACTTC. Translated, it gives CASSIYPGRLGGETQYF.

The CDR3 spells CASSIRQGSSYEQYF. In DNA form, the CDR3 reads TGTGCCAGTAGTATTCGGCAGGGCTCATCCTACGAGCAGTACTTC. The V gene is TRBV19, the J gene TRBJ2-7; D might be TRBD1 (5 bases). The CDR3 has 15 residues. In germline, CDR1 is LNHDA, CDR2 SQIVND (reference sequence). Trimming took 3 bases from V and 1 from J, leaving 13 bases between them. The full variable domain, in which reference TRBV19 and TRBJ2-7 provide the parts outside the CDR3, is DGGITQSPKYLFRKEGQNVTLSCEQNLNHDAMYWYRQDPGQGLRLIYYSQIVNDFQKGDIAEGYSVSREKKESFPLTVTSAQKNPTAFYLCASSIRQGSSYEQYFGPGTRLTVT.

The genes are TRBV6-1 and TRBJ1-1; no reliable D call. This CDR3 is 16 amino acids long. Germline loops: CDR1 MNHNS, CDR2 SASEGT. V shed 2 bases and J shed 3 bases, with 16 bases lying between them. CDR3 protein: CASSEFESGLDTEAFF. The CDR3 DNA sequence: TGTGCCAGCAGTGAATTTGAATCGGGGTTGGACACTGAAGCTTTCTTT.